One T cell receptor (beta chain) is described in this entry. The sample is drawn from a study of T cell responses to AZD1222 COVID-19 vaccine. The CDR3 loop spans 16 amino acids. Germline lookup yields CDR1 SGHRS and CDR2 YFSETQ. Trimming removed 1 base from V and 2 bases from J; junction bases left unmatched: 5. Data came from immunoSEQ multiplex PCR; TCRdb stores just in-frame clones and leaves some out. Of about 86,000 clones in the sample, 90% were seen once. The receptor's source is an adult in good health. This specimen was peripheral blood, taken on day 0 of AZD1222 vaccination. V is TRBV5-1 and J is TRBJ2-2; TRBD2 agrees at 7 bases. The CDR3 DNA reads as TGCGCCAGCAGCTTGCCAGCGGGGCGAAACACCGGGGAGCTGTTTTTT. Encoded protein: CASSLPAGRNTGELFF.